The rows below give T cell receptor beta chains drawn from one sample of a study of OX40 agonist ivuxolimab in advanced cancers. Sequenced by immunoSEQ multiplex PCR; TCRdb stores in-frame clones only, minus some. The sample has 65,000 or so clones, around 83% seen once. The material sequenced was CD4+ or CD8+ T cells sorted from blood, taken in a trial of the OX40 agonist ivuxolimab. The source of these receptors is an adult with an advanced solid tumor such as melanoma, head and neck, liver or kidney cancer. CDR3s include the opening cysteine and the closing phenylalanine or tryptophan. D genes are given only for firm matches. Not every row has a clone size; where given, it reads once, few, many or a size class.

d_gene	len	v_gene	j_gene	abundance	CDR3aa	CDR3nt
TRBD1	19	TRBV5-8	TRBJ2-4	.	CASSVTPRQGAKGKNIQYF	TGTGCCAGCAGCGTTACCCCCAGACAGGGGGCCAAGGGCAAAAACATTCAGTACTTC
.	13	TRBV5-1	TRBJ2-7	.	CASSLGQFYEQYF	TGCGCCAGCAGCTTGGGACAGTTCTACGAGCAGTACTTC
TRBD1	15	TRBV6-5	TRBJ2-7	.	CASSYSRQGAYEQYF	TGTGCCAGCAGTTACTCGCGACAGGGGGCCTACGAGCAGTACTTC
.	15	TRBV19	TRBJ1-6	.	CASSIYAQANSPLHF	TGTGCCAGTAGTATTTATGCCCAGGCAAATTCACCCCTCCACTTT
.	16	TRBV9	TRBJ2-5	few	CASSPAVGGFGETQYF	TGTGCCAGCAGCCCTGCAGTTGGGGGGTTCGGGGAGACCCAGTACTTC
TRBD1	14	TRBV23-1	TRBJ2-1	.	CASSCRTGGNEQFF	TGCGCCAGCAGTTGCCGGACAGGGGGGAATGAGCAGTTCTTC
.	14	TRBV7-9	TRBJ2-1	.	CASSPDDFYNEQFF	TGTGCCAGCAGCCCCGACGACTTCTACAATGAGCAGTTCTTC
.	14	TRBV11-2	TRBJ1-1	once	CASSSAGGSTEAFF	TGTGCCAGCAGCTCAGCGGGGGGGTCCACTGAAGCTTTCTTT
.	12	TRBV6-5	TRBJ1-5	once	CASRSQAIPQHF	TGTGCCAGCAGAAGCCAGGCTATTCCCCAGCATTTT
.	16	TRBV11-3	TRBJ2-1	.	CASSLLRGAGSQEQFF	TGTGCCAGCAGCTTACTTCGAGGGGCCGGGAGCCAAGAGCAGTTCTTC
.	17	TRBV4-2	TRBJ2-2	few	CASSEGLVAENTGELFF	TGTGCCAGCAGCGAGGGATTGGTAGCGGAGAACACCGGGGAGCTGTTTTTT
.	13	TRBV7-3	TRBJ1-1	.	CASSVQGNTEAFF	TGTGCCAGCAGCGTCCAGGGAAACACTGAAGCTTTCTTT
.	14	TRBV11-3	TRBJ2-7	.	CASSQGQGFFEQYF	TGTGCCAGCAGCCAAGGGCAGGGCTTTTTCGAGCAGTACTTC
.	13	TRBV10-3	TRBJ1-1	few	CAISGKLNTEAFF	TGTGCCATCAGTGGCAAACTGAACACTGAAGCTTTCTTT
TRBD2	15	TRBV6-1	TRBJ2-3	.	CASSQGLAGTDTQYF	TGTGCCAGCAGTCAGGGACTAGCGGGCACAGATACGCAGTATTTT
.	11	TRBV5-1	TRBJ2-7	.	CASSKSYEQYF	TGCGCCAGCAGTAAAAGCTACGAGCAGTACTTC
.	11	TRBV5-1	TRBJ2-7	.	CASRSEYEQYF	TGCGCCAGCCGTTCCGAGTACGAGCAGTACTTC
.	13	TRBV10-3	TRBJ2-1	.	CAIRRLEYNEQFF	TGTGCCATCAGAAGACTAGAATACAATGAGCAGTTCTTC
.	12	TRBV6-1	TRBJ1-5	.	CASSEGVQPQHF	TGTGCCAGCAGTGAGGGAGTTCAGCCCCAGCATTTT
TRBD1	15	TRBV7-9	TRBJ1-1	.	CASSLRQGAYTEAFF	TGTGCCAGCAGCTTAAGACAGGGGGCTTACACTGAAGCTTTCTTT
.	14	TRBV11-2	TRBJ2-3	.	CASSSRVSTDTQYF	TGTGCCAGCAGTTCGAGGGTTAGCACAGATACGCAGTATTTT
.	15	TRBV25-1	TRBJ1-4	.	CASSDPREAGEKLFF	TGTGCCAGCAGTGACCCCCGGGAAGCGGGTGAAAAACTGTTTTTT